The subject of this entry is one T cell receptor beta chain. These data belong to a study of blood T cell repertoires in COVID-19. Study-wide background: The United States, Italy and Spain supplied acute and convalescent COVID-19 samples.

Here immunoSEQ multiplex PCR was the method, and the copy in TCRdb shows in-frame clones only, minus some. Counted here are around 130,000 clones, approximately 77% occurring once; the ten biggest clones make up roughly 20%. With 2 bases clipped from V and 8 bases from J, the junction kept 7 bases outside the gene matches. The CDR3 is 15 amino acids. CDR1 is MNHEY, CDR2 SVGAGI, per germline. V usage is TRBV6-5 and J usage is TRBJ2-1, with 9 bases that match TRBD1. The clonotype comes from a man of 80 years or more with acute or convalescent COVID-19. The sample was peripheral blood. CDR3 sequence: CASSYEGTGWDEQFF. CDR3 bases: TGTGCCAGCAGTTACGAGGGGACAGGGTGGGATGAGCAGTTCTTC.